This T cell receptor beta chain was documented in a study of T cells after yellow fever vaccination. TCR cDNA was made by 5'RACE template switching, adding a universal primer site and UMIs. TCRdb reprocessed the 5' RACE reads with MiXCR, giving one entry per CDR3 protein. The table shows hundreds of thousands of distinct CDR3 sequences, with 9% to 15% occurring only once. As regards this clonotype: Its antigen remains unidentified.

The study, taken as a whole, reports: Some clonotypes, a small share, were shared between CD4 and CD8 compartments. It was a weaker secondary response, yet one that peaked faster, at day 5 versus 15. Subsequent booster samples again held most clones from primary vaccination (more than 95% CD4, nearly 90% CD8).

The sequenced sample was PBMCs, obtained on the day of the yellow fever booster vaccination. The receptor was derived from a man under 40 who received the YFV17D yellow fever vaccine.

The CDR3 loop is CASSYSPVDRRSGNTIYF. CDR3 DNA: TGTGCCAGCAGTTACTCGCCAGTTGACCGTCGCTCTGGAAACACCATATATTTT. This chain connects TRBV6-5 to TRBJ1-3; D not resolved. V was pared by 0 bases and J by 0 bases, with 15 bases between. The CDR3 consists of 18 residues. The germline CDR1 and CDR2 sequences are MNHEY and SVGAGI.